This T cell receptor beta chain is drawn from a study of cytomegalovirus exposure and HLA in healthy donors. Study results and limitations: Some segments of the V type, notably TRBV6-2 and TRBV6-3, were excluded as indistinguishable. DRB1 had the most TCR associations and HLA-C the fewest, a later analysis found, with rates varying by HLA locus. Reports showed the classifier diagnosing cytomegalovirus status with high specificity and sensitivity.

Regarding this clone: Its antigen remains unidentified.

Researchers ran the PCR with 60 Vbeta and 13 Jbeta primers. Using immunoSEQ multiplex PCR, the repertoire was profiled, and TCRdb retains in-frame clones only, with some absent. This table holds 95,000 to 110,000 clones, around 80% found once. The CDR3 totals 13 residues. Germline V gene sequence: CDR1 ENHRY, CDR2 SYGVKD. V gave up 4 bases and J gave up 3 bases, with 10 bases separating them. J is TRBJ2-7 and V is TRBV10-3, with D hard to call. The sequenced sample consisted of PBMCs. The sequence derives from a woman aged 18-35 years in good health and CMV-seropositive. In nucleotides, the CDR3 is TGTGCCATCAGTGGGTCGGTCAGCTACGAGCAGTACTTC. Protein: CAISGSVSYEQYF.